This T cell receptor beta chain originates from a study of PD-1 blockade in classical Hodgkin lymphoma. Whole-study findings and limits: Researchers reported that CD4+ TCR diversity, though not CD8+, rose significantly by C4D1. It was reported that newly diagnosed patients had less baseline TCR diversity than healthy donors.

Worth noting for this clone: The antigen is unknown.

Repertoires were generated with immunoSEQ multiplex PCR, while TCRdb's copy carries only in-frame clones and drops some. The sample holds more than 15,000 clones, 86% seen once. The patients all showed relapse after autologous stem cell transplantation, while their brentuximab vedotin exposure varied. This CDR3 is built from 15 residues. The V end lost 2 bases, the J end lost 0 bases, and 9 bases lay between the germline ends. CDR1 SGHRS and CDR2 YFSETQ come from the germline V gene. This sequence joins TRBV5-1 and TRBJ1-3, with a tentative D call TRBD1 (5 bases). The sequencing here drew on peripheral blood mononuclear cells (PBMCs), taken before the second cycle of nivolumab. This TCR came from a human donor with classical Hodgkin lymphoma. CDR3 loop: CASSLSGGSGNTIYF. CDR3 in DNA: TGCGCCAGCAGCTTATCCGGGGGCTCTGGAAACACCATATATTTT.